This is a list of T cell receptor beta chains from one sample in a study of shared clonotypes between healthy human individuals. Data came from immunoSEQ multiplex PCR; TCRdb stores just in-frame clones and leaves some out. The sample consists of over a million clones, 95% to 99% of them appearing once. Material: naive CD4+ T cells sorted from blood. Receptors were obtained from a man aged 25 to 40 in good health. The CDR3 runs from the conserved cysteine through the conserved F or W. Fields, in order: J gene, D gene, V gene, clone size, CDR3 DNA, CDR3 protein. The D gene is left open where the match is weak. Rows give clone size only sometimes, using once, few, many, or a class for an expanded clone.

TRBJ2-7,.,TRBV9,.,TGTGCCAGCAGCGTTGGGCAGGGAAACTACGAGCAGTACTTC,CASSVGQGNYEQYF
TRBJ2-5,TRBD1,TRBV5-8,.,TGTGCCAGCAGCCCGACAGGGGCCGAAGAGACCCAGTACTTC,CASSPTGAEETQYF
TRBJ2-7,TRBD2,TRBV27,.,TGTGCCAGCAATTCCCTAGCGGCCCCCTACGAGCAGTACTTC,CASNSLAAPYEQYF
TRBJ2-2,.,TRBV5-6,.,TGTGCCAGCAGCTTGTCAAGACTGACCGGGGAGCTGTTTTTT,CASSLSRLTGELFF
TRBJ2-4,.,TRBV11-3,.,TGTGCACCGTATCCGGGACAAGGGAACATTCAGTACTTC,CAPYPGQGNIQYF
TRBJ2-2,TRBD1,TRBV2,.,TGTGCCAGCATTACAGGGGCAACCGGGGAGCTGTTTTTT,CASITGATGELFF
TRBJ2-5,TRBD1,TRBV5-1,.,TGCGCCAGCAGCTTAACGGGACAGGGAAAGGAGACCCAGTACTTC,CASSLTGQGKETQYF
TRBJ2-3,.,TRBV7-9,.,TGTGCCAGCAGCTTGGTGCGCCCGGAAGGCGCAGATACGCAGTATTTT,CASSLVRPEGADTQYF
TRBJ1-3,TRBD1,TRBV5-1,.,TGCGCCAGCAGCCCACTGGGACAGGGGGCCGGAAACACCATATATTTT,CASSPLGQGAGNTIYF
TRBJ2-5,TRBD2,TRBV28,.,TGTGCCACCCTACTCGGCAGCGGGAGGAAAGAGACCCAGTACTTC,CATLLGSGRKETQYF
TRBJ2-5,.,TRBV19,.,TGTGCCAGTAGTACCCAAGAGACCCAGTACTTC,CASSTQETQYF
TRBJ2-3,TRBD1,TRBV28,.,TGTGCCAGCAGTTTACAGGGGGCGTATACGCAGTATTTT,CASSLQGAYTQYF
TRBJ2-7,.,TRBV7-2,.,TGTGCCAGCAGCTTAGTAGGCCCCAGTTTATCCTACGAGCAGTACTTC,CASSLVGPSLSYEQYF
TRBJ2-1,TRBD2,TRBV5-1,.,TGCGCCAGCAGCCGTGTGGCTAGCGGTTACAATGAGCAGTTCTTC,CASSRVASGYNEQFF
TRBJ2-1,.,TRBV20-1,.,TGCAGTAGACAGGGAGGGAATGAGCAGTTCTTC,CSRQGGNEQFF
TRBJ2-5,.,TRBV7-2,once,TGTGCCAGCAGCTTAGGCATCCAAGAGACCCAGTACTTC,CASSLGIQETQYF
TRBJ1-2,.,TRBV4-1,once,TGCGCCAGCAGCCAAGTCCCCAGGGCGGGGGCCGCCTATGGCTACACCTTC,CASSQVPRAGAAYGYTF
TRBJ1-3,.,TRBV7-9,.,TGTGCCAGCAGCTTCTCTTCGAGCTCTGGAAACACCATATATTTT,CASSFSSSSGNTIYF
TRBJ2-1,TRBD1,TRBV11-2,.,TGTGCCAGCAGCTACCGCCGGGACAGGTCCCTCTTC,CASSYRRDRSLF
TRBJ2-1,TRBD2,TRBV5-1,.,TGCGCCAGCAGCCCCATAGCGGGAGGCAACAATGAGCAGTTCTTC,CASSPIAGGNNEQFF
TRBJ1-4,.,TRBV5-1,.,TGCGCCAGCAGCTTTTGGGGGCCAACTAATGAAAAACTGTTTTTT,CASSFWGPTNEKLFF
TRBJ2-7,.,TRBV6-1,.,TGTGCTTCCAGTCGGGAGACTCGCTACGAGCAGTACTTC,CASSRETRYEQYF
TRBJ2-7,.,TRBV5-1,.,TGCGCCAGCAGCTTGGCCAGCGACCGCTACGAGCAGTACTTC,CASSLASDRYEQYF
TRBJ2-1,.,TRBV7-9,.,TGTGCCAGCAGCTTAGTGCGGCAGCGGGATGAGCAGTTCTTC,CASSLVRQRDEQFF
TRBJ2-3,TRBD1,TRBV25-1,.,TGTGCCAGCAGTGAATTGGGACAGGGTGTCGGCACAGATACGCAGTATTTT,CASSELGQGVGTDTQYF
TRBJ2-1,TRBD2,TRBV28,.,TGTGCCAGCAGTTTCCCCGGGGGGAGCCTAGCGGGAGGTGAGCAGTTCTTC,CASSFPGGSLAGGEQFF
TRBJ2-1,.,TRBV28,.,TGTGCCAGCAGTCGAACGCGCCTCCGCAATGAGCAGTTCTTC,CASSRTRLRNEQFF
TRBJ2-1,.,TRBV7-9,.,TGTGCCAGCACTTTGGGAGGCTGGGATGAGCAGTTCTTC,CASTLGGWDEQFF
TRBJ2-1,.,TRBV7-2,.,TGTGCCAGCAGCTTAGCATCCGGTCGGGAGCAGTTCTTC,CASSLASGREQFF
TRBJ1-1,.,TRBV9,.,TGTGCCAGCAGCGTAGGGGGGCGTACTGAAGCTTTCTTT,CASSVGGRTEAFF
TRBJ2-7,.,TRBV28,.,TGTGCCAGCAGTTTCAGCTACTACGAGCAGTACTTC,CASSFSYYEQYF
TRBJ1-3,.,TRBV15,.,TGTGCCACCAGCAGGCGGTTATCAGCCAATGGAAACACCATATATTTT,CATSRRLSANGNTIYF
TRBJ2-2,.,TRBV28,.,TGTGCCAGCAATACCGGTGGGGGGAACACCGGGGAGCTGTTTTTT,CASNTGGGNTGELFF
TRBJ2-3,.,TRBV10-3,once,TGTGCCATACAGGGAGGAGGAACAGATACGCAGTATTTT,CAIQGGGTDTQYF
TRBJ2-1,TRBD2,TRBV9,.,TGTGCCAGCAGCGTCCTACTAGCGGGAGGGCTTAATGAGCAGTTCTTC,CASSVLLAGGLNEQFF
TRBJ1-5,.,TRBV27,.,TGTGCCAGAATCTACTTTAGCGGGGAACAGCCCCAGCATTTT,CARIYFSGEQPQHF
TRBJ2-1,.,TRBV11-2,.,TGTGCCAGCAGCTCGCCAGCGGACAATGAGCAGTTCTTC,CASSSPADNEQFF
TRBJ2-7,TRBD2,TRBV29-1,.,TGCAGCGTTGCCAGACTAGCTAGAACCTACGAGCAGTACTTC,CSVARLARTYEQYF
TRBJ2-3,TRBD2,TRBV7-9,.,TGTGCCAGCAGCTTAAGGAGGACTAGCGGCACAGATACGCAGTATTTT,CASSLRRTSGTDTQYF
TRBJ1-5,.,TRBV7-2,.,TGTGCCAGCAGCTTAGCAGGTTGGCAGCCCCAGCATTTT,CASSLAGWQPQHF
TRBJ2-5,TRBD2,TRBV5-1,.,TGCGCCAGTTATGTAGCGGGAGCGGGAGGAGAGACCCAGTACTTC,CASYVAGAGGETQYF
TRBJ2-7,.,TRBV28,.,TGTGCCAGCAGCCTAGGACCTCCCTCGGGACTCTACGAGCAGTACTTC,CASSLGPPSGLYEQYF
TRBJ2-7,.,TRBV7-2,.,TGTGCCAGCAGCTTAGCGGCCACTTCCTACGAGCAGTACTTC,CASSLAATSYEQYF
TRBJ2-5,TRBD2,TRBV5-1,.,TGCGCCAGCAGCCGGACTAGCCAAGAGACCCAGTACTTC,CASSRTSQETQYF
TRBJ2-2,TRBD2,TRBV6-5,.,TGTGCCAGCAGCCGACTAGCTTCCACCGGGGAGCTGTTTTTT,CASSRLASTGELFF
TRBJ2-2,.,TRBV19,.,TGTGCCAGTAGTAATCAGGGGTGGACCGGGGAGCTGTTTTTT,CASSNQGWTGELFF
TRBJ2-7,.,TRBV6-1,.,TGTGCCAGCAGTGCGAGGCAGGGTGTAAACTACTACGAGCAGTACTTC,CASSARQGVNYYEQYF
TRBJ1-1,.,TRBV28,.,TGTGCCAGCAGTATACTACAGGGTATGAACACTGAAGCTTTCTTT,CASSILQGMNTEAFF
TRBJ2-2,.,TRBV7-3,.,TGTGCCAGCAGCTTATTAAGGGACACCGGGGAGCTGTTTTTT,CASSLLRDTGELFF
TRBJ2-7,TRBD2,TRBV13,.,TGTGCCAGCAGCTTAACCCGGGAGGGCTCCTACGAGCAGTACTTC,CASSLTREGSYEQYF
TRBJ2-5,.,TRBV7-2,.,TGTGCCAGCAGCTTGAGAGGGCCCGAGGAGACCCAGTACTTC,CASSLRGPEETQYF
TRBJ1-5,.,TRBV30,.,TGTGCCTGGAGTGTACAAGGGGGGAATCAGCCCCAGCATTTT,CAWSVQGGNQPQHF
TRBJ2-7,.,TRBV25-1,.,TGTGCCAGCAGTCAGGTCGGCGAGCAGTACTTC,CASSQVGEQYF